This T cell receptor beta chain was captured by sequencing in a study of identical twins. General study findings and limits: Out-of-frame alpha sequences shared by twins were enriched for low generation probability. Memory repertoires lacked the insertion deficit that abundant cord blood beta clonotypes showed. Twin pairs had excess sharing that was weaker in beta out-of-frame sequences.

This clonotype has only a few counts. Its antigen is still unknown. Through template switching, a universal primer site was introduced, and the cDNA contained unique molecular identifiers. TCRdb independently ran MiXCR on the 5' RACE reads; one entry per CDR3 protein. The data contain 250,000 or so distinct CDR3 sequences, 5.5% to 8% of them singletons. Per the germline V gene, CDR1 is LGHDT and CDR2 is YNNKEL (reference sequence). Trimming took 0 bases from V and 0 from J, leaving 13 bases between them. The CDR3 is made up of 17 amino acids. This sample was shared with a second study, whose subject was yellow fever vaccine responses in identical twins.

This TCR was recovered from a woman in her late teens or twenties in good health. Sequenced material: memory (CD45RO+) T cells sorted from blood. The chain joins TRBV3-1 to TRBJ2-3, with unresolved D. CDR3: CASSQDLWSESTDTQYF. DNA for the CDR3: TGTGCCAGCAGCCAAGACCTTTGGTCCGAGAGCACAGATACGCAGTATTTT.